The 30 T cell receptor beta chains below all came from one sample that was sequenced in a study of technical replicates of blood from several donors. Measured with immunoSEQ multiplex PCR; TCRdb has only the in-frame clones, and not every one. This table has some 13,000 clones, roughly 80% appearing once. Material for sequencing was PBMCs. These TCRs come from a human donor in good health.

The V call is TRBV19, the J call TRBJ1-1; 8 positions agree with TRBD1. The J segment lost 3 bases and the V segment lost 3 bases, leaving 15 bases of the junction unmatched. The CDR3 totals 18 residues. CDR1 is LNHDA and CDR2 is SQIVND in the germline V gene (reference sequence). The CDR3 DNA reads as TGTGCCAGTAGTATTATCCCCGGGGCAGGGGGCGTGGACACTGAAGCTTTCTTT. This sequence encodes CASSIIPGAGGVDTEAFF.

The CDR3 is CASSTSGSFSYNEQFF. CDR3 coding DNA: TGTGCCAGCAGTACTAGCGGGAGTTTTTCCTACAATGAGCAGTTCTTC. This chain joins TRBV5-6 and TRBJ2-1, with 11 bases identical to TRBD2. Germline values: CDR1 SGHDT, CDR2 YYEEEE. The CDR3 is 16 residues long. Trimming cost V 5 bases and J 1 base; bases outside gene matches: 5. Full variable domain (remainder filled in from reference TRBV5-6 and TRBJ2-1): DAGVTQSPTHLIKTRGQQVTLRCSPKSGHDTVSWYQQALGQGPQFIFQYYEEEERQRGNFPDRFSGHQFPNYSSELNVNALLLGDSALYLCASSTSGSFSYNEQFFGPGTRLTVL.

This clone was detected only a few times. The chain uses TRBV5-4 and TRBJ2-1, with D perhaps TRBD2 (5 bases). The CDR3 totals 14 residues. Trimming took 0 bases from V and 12 from J, leaving 16 bases between them. From germline, CDR1 is SGHNT and CDR2 YYREEE (reference sequence). CDR3 sequence reads: CASSLESGLRAQFF. Here the CDR3 DNA reads TGTGCCAGCAGCTTGGAGAGCGGCCTCCGAGCGCAGTTCTTC.

The chain has TRBV7-6 and TRBJ2-1; D is unclear. V was trimmed by 6 bases and J by 2 bases, leaving 14 bases between them. Germline CDR1 reads SGHVS; CDR2 reads FNYEAQ. The CDR3 extends over 15 amino acids. CDR3 nucleotides: TGTGCCAGCAGACCGACGAGCGCAGCCTACAATGAGCAGTTCTTC. Residues: CASRPTSAAYNEQFF.

This clone was observed a single time. The chain employs TRBV6-5 and TRBJ2-5, with D possibly being TRBD2 (6 bases). The CDR3 spans 14 residues. Germline CDR1 MNHEY, CDR2 SVGAGI. Trimming stripped 6 bases from V and 8 bases from J, with 19 bases between. The DNA of the CDR3 is TGTGCCAGCAGGGGCCGGGGAGGACTGGAAACCCAGTACTTC. Translating it yields CASRGRGGLETQYF.

The chain joins TRBV5-1 to TRBJ1-1, with 8 bases lining up with TRBD1. The CDR3 contains 14 residues. Looked up from germline, CDR1 is SGHRS and CDR2 is YFSETQ. The V and J ends lost 4 bases and 2 bases, in that order; junction bases with no gene match: 4. The CDR3 region has the DNA TGCGCCAGCAGCGGGACAGGTTCTAACACTGAAGCTTTCTTT. This sequence encodes CASSGTGSNTEAFF.

The V gene is TRBV28, the J gene TRBJ2-3, with a possible D match to TRBD1 (6 bases). Between the trimmed V and J ends, which lost 8 bases and 3 bases, there was a span of 12 bases. This CDR3 has 13 residues. Germline CDR1 MDHEN, CDR2 SYDVKM. CDR3 sequence: CASLRGATDTQYF. In nucleotides, the CDR3 is TGTGCCAGCCTCAGGGGTGCAACAGATACGCAGTATTTT.

This chain joins TRBV7-8 and TRBJ2-7, with 11 positions matching TRBD1. Looked up from germline, CDR1 is SGHVS and CDR2 is FQNEAQ. CDR3 length equals 16 residues. The V and J ends lost 5 bases and 4 bases, in that order; junction bases with no gene match: 10. Here the CDR3 DNA reads TGTGCCAGCAGCCCCGTAGGTGGGACAGGGGGGTACGAGCAGTACTTC. Translation: CASSPVGGTGGYEQYF.

V gene TRBV6-4 combines with J gene TRBJ2-3; D unclear. V was clipped by 5 bases and J by 2 bases, with 8 bases between them. CDR3 length: 13 amino acids. Germline values: CDR1 MRHNA, CDR2 SNTAGT. CDR3 DNA: TGTGCCAGCAGTAACAGCAACACAGATACGCAGTATTTT. This codes for CASSNSNTDTQYF.

The rearrangement links TRBV6-1 to TRBJ1-5; 7 positions agree with TRBD1. The germline CDR1 and CDR2 sequences are MNHNS and SASEGT. The CDR3 is 14 residues long. With V trimmed by 6 bases and J by 5 bases, 7 bases remained unmatched. This chain's CDR3 is CASSGTAGDQPQHF. Here the CDR3 DNA reads TGTGCCAGCAGCGGGACAGCCGGGGATCAGCCCCAGCATTTT.

This chain uses TRBV7-2 with TRBJ2-2; D is uncertain. Trimming left V 2 bases short and J 4 bases short, with 8 bases between. The CDR3 has 14 residues. Germline V gene sequence: CDR1 SGHTA, CDR2 FQGNSA. CDR3 residues: CASSLSWATGELFF. CDR3 in DNA: TGTGCCAGCAGCTTAAGTTGGGCCACCGGGGAGCTGTTTTTT.

This chain links TRBV28 with TRBJ2-4, with 7 bases aligning to TRBD2. With V trimmed by 2 bases and J by 4 bases, 5 bases remained unmatched. The CDR3 consists of 15 residues. Germline assignment: CDR1 MDHEN and CDR2 SYDVKM. This chain's CDR3 is CASSLGGGHKNIQYF. CDR3 sequence (DNA): TGTGCCAGCAGTTTAGGGGGAGGGCATAAAAACATTCAGTACTTC.

The rearrangement joins TRBV19 to TRBJ2-3; a possible D gene is TRBD2 (5 bases). Trimming took off 4 bases at V and 1 base at J, with 12 bases between the two ends. The CDR3 totals 15 residues. Germline V gene data show CDR1 as LNHDA and CDR2 as SQIVND (reference sequence). The CDR3 reads CASSTGWAGTDTQYF. The CDR3 coding sequence is TGTGCCAGTAGTACGGGGTGGGCAGGCACAGATACGCAGTATTTT. Filled out from reference TRBV19 and TRBJ2-3, the complete variable domain reads DGGITQSPKYLFRKEGQNVTLSCEQNLNHDAMYWYRQDPGQGLRLIYYSQIVNDFQKGDIAEGYSVSREKKESFPLTVTSAQKNPTAFYLCASSTGWAGTDTQYFGPGTRLTVL.

The chain employs TRBV18 and TRBJ2-3, with 7 positions matching TRBD1. This CDR3 has 16 amino acids. Per germline, CDR1 KGHSH and CDR2 LQKENI. J lost 5 bases, V lost 1 base, and 9 bases had no gene match. The CDR3: CASSPQSGGRGDTQYF. CDR3 sequence (DNA): TGTGCCAGCTCACCACAATCAGGGGGACGGGGAGATACGCAGTATTTT.

This chain connects TRBV28 to TRBJ1-1, with 8 bases lining up with TRBD1. CDR3 length equals 13 residues. Germline V gene data show CDR1 as MDHEN and CDR2 as SYDVKM. The V gene end was trimmed by 6 bases and the J gene end by 13 bases; junction bases not matched to a gene: 13. The CDR3 DNA reads TGTGCCAGCAGCTCTGGGACAGGCGGACCGGGTTTCTTT. It yields the protein CASSSGTGGPGFF.

This chain links TRBV28 with TRBJ2-7, with 9 bases fitting TRBD1. CDR1 and CDR2 from the germline V gene are MDHEN and SYDVKM. V lost 2 bases to trimming and J lost 2 bases; unmatched junction nucleotides: 7. The CDR3 extends over 16 amino acids. The DNA for the CDR3 is TGTGCCAGCAGTTTAATCGCGGGACAGGGAACCTACGAGCAGTACTTC. Protein product: CASSLIAGQGTYEQYF.

The V gene is TRBV5-1, the J gene TRBJ2-3, with D unresolved. This CDR3 has 16 residues. Trimming removed 2 bases at V and 1 base at J, with 14 bases between. CDR1 SGHRS and CDR2 YFSETQ come from the germline V gene. The DNA for the CDR3 is TGCGCCAGCAGCTTTGACTTGAATCACGGCACAGATACGCAGTATTTT. This translates into CASSFDLNHGTDTQYF.

The chain is built from TRBV6-6 and TRBJ1-2, with D maybe TRBD1 (5 bases). The CDR3 sequence is 16 residues long. The germline V gene encodes CDR1 MNHNY and CDR2 SVGAGI (reference sequence). V lost 0 bases, J lost 5 bases, and 16 bases lay in between. CDR3 residues: CASSYSSGRALYGYTF. Here the CDR3 DNA reads TGTGCCAGCAGTTACTCGAGTGGCAGGGCCTTATATGGCTACACCTTC.

The chain uses TRBV5-4 and TRBJ2-2; D gene ambiguous. The CDR3 is 19 amino acids. V was trimmed by 0 bases and J by 4 bases, leaving 22 bases between them. The germline V gene has CDR1 SGHNT and CDR2 YYREEE (reference sequence). CDR3: CASSLASPTTLRGTGELFF. The CDR3 DNA follows: TGTGCCAGCAGCTTGGCCTCGCCGACGACCCTGCGAGGCACCGGGGAGCTGTTTTTT.

The chain links TRBV4-2 to TRBJ1-2, with D unclear. The CDR3 runs to 13 residues. V was pared by 5 bases and J by 5 bases, with 12 bases between. Per the germline V gene, CDR1 is LGHNA and CDR2 is YNFKEQ. The CDR3 loop is CASSAAGKYGYTF. In DNA form, the CDR3 reads TGTGCCAGCAGCGCGGCGGGTAAGTATGGCTACACCTTC.

This clone was recorded only once. The chain employs TRBV18 and TRBJ2-2; a weak D match, TRBD1 (6 bases). Germline V gives CDR1 KGHSH, CDR2 LQKENI. V lost 0 bases and J 1 base, leaving 9 bases between the germline ends. This CDR3 has 16 amino acids. The CDR3 is CASSPPGQQNTGELFF. The CDR3 nucleotides are TGTGCCAGCTCACCACCTGGACAGCAGAACACCGGGGAGCTGTTTTTT.

The V call is TRBV6-5, the J call TRBJ1-2; TRBD1 might be the D (5 bases). Trimming took 6 bases from V and 2 from J, leaving 10 bases between them. Germline values: CDR1 MNHEY, CDR2 SVGAGI. The CDR3 consists of 13 residues. CDR3 in amino acids: CASRSQENYGYTF. CDR3 in DNA: TGTGCCAGCAGATCACAGGAAAACTATGGCTACACCTTC.

The CDR3 region is CASSWRDSRLSGANVLTF. For the CDR3, the DNA is TGTGCCAGCAGTTGGAGGGACAGTCGCCTCTCTGGGGCCAACGTCCTGACTTTC. J is TRBJ2-6 and V is TRBV5-4; perhaps TRBD1 as D (7 bases). The CDR3 runs to 18 residues. Germline CDR1 and CDR2: SGHNT and YYREEE (reference sequence). V gave up 5 bases and J gave up 0 bases, with 18 bases separating them. Together with reference TRBV5-4 and TRBJ2-6, the CDR3 gives the full variable domain: ETGVTQSPTHLIKTRGQQVTLRCSSQSGHNTVSWYQQALGQGPQFIFQYYREEENGRGNFPPRFSGLQFPNYSSELNVNALELDDSALYLCASSWRDSRLSGANVLTFGAGSRLTVL.

The rearrangement joins TRBV9 to TRBJ2-7; D ambiguous. CDR1 and CDR2 (germline): SGDLS, YYNGEE. The CDR3 runs 13 residues. Deletions cut 0 bases from V and 1 base from J, with 5 bases between. The CDR3 loop reads CASSVGVSYEQYF. The CDR3 DNA follows: TGTGCCAGCAGCGTAGGAGTATCCTACGAGCAGTACTTC.

The chain couples TRBV6-5 to TRBJ2-3; tentative D call: TRBD2 (5 bases). The CDR3 length is 14 residues. CDR1 is MNHEY, CDR2 SVGAGI, per germline. V was trimmed by 5 bases and J by 2 bases, leaving 11 bases between them. CDR3 nucleotides: TGTGCCAGCAGTCAGGAGCGGAACACAGATACGCAGTATTTT. Translating gives CASSQERNTDTQYF.

The chain employs TRBV5-8 and TRBJ1-3, with a tentative D call TRBD1 (5 bases). The CDR3 loop spans 14 amino acids. The V gene lost 6 bases and the J gene lost 7 bases, with 17 bases spanning the gap. Germline V CDR1 and CDR2: SGHTS, YDEGEE. DNA of the CDR3: TGTGCCAGCAACAAGGGGCTCTACTCGAACACCATATATTTT. Translated, it gives CASNKGLYSNTIYF.

J is TRBJ2-7 and V is TRBV7-9, with 7 nucleotides matching TRBD2. With 7 bases clipped from V and 3 bases from J, the junction kept 15 bases outside the gene matches. The CDR3 has 16 residues. The V gene's germline CDR1 is SEHNR and CDR2 FQNEAQ (reference sequence). In nucleotides, the CDR3 is TGTGCCAGCACCGAACTAGCGAGAGGGCTGTACTACGAGCAGTACTTC. Residues: CASTELARGLYYEQYF.

The chain employs TRBV7-2 and TRBJ2-3; a weak D match, TRBD2 (6 bases). This CDR3 region has 15 residues. The V end lost 1 base, the J end lost 5 bases, and 13 bases lay between the germline ends. The germline V gene encodes CDR1 SGHTA and CDR2 FQGNSA. The CDR3 here is CASSLGMGGVDTQYF. CDR3 sequence (DNA): TGTGCCAGCAGCTTAGGTATGGGAGGTGTAGATACGCAGTATTTT.

The chain is built from TRBV10-1 and TRBJ2-1; a weak D match, TRBD1 (7 bases). The CDR3 sequence is 14 residues long. Germline V lookup: CDR1 WNHNN, CDR2 SYGVQD (reference sequence). V was trimmed by 6 bases and J by 7 bases, leaving 16 bases between them. The CDR3 DNA reads TGCGCCAGCAGCATAGCACAGGGGAGGAATGAGCAGTTCTTC. It specifies CASSIAQGRNEQFF.

The rearrangement uses TRBV10-2 and TRBJ1-1; a weak D match, TRBD1 (6 bases). The CDR3 is 15 amino acids. The germline V gene has CDR1 WSHSY and CDR2 SAAADI. V was pared by 9 bases and J by 5 bases, with 22 bases between. CDR3 amino acids: CASTILGGLGTEAFF. The CDR3 region has the DNA TGCGCCAGTACTATACTGGGGGGGCTGGGGACTGAAGCTTTCTTT.